Listed below are T cell receptor beta chains from one sample, sequenced in a study of blood T cell repertoires in COVID-19. Repertoires were generated with immunoSEQ multiplex PCR, while TCRdb's copy carries only in-frame clones and drops some. The data contain 380,000 or so clones, 86% of them singletons. The sequenced material came from peripheral blood. The receptors originated from a woman in her sixties or seventies with COVID-19, enrolled during active disease. The CDR3 runs from the conserved cysteine through the conserved F or W. The D gene is left open where the match is weak. Only some rows state a clone size, as once, few, many or a class for expanded clones.

V	D	J	size	CDR3	DNA
TRBV5-1	TRBD1	TRBJ2-3	.	CASSPGQGSTDTQYF	TGCGCCAGCAGCCCAGGACAGGGGTCCACAGATACGCAGTATTTT
TRBV7-6	.	TRBJ2-1	.	CASSHIQSSYNEQFF	TGTGCCAGCAGCCATATACAAAGCTCCTACAATGAGCAGTTCTTC
TRBV18	.	TRBJ2-7	.	CASSPQSYEQYF	TGTGCCAGCTCACCTCAATCCTACGAGCAGTACTTC
TRBV7-8	TRBD1	TRBJ2-1	.	CASSLISDRGHEQFF	TGTGCCAGCAGCTTAATATCGGACAGGGGCCATGAGCAGTTCTTC
TRBV2	TRBD2	TRBJ2-3	.	CASRAAGGGVRHTQYF	TGTGCCAGCAGGGCCGCGGGGGGCGGGGTCAGGCATACGCAGTATTTT
TRBV3-1/TRBV3-2	TRBD2	TRBJ2-7	once	CASSQVAGVPYEQYF	TGTGCCAGCAGCCAAGTTGCGGGGGTTCCTTACGAGCAGTACTTC
TRBV25-1	.	TRBJ2-1	.	CASSEGGEQFF	TGTGCCAGCAGTGAGGGCGGGGAGCAGTTCTTC
TRBV12-5	.	TRBJ2-6	.	CASGLWVGRVSSGANVLTF	TGTGCTAGTGGTTTGTGGGTTGGCAGGGTTTCTTCTGGGGCCAACGTCCTGACTTTC
TRBV5-8	.	TRBJ2-2	.	CATPHRAYTGELFF	TGTGCCACACCGCACAGGGCTTACACCGGGGAGCTGTTTTTT
TRBV5-6	.	TRBJ1-2	once	CASSGQDSANYGYTF	TGTGCCAGCAGCGGGCAGGATTCAGCTAACTATGGCTACACCTTC
TRBV6-2/TRBV6-3	TRBD1	TRBJ1-1	.	CASSLLQGAVTEAFF	TGTGCCAGCAGTTTGCTACAGGGGGCGGTCACTGAAGCTTTCTTT
TRBV9	.	TRBJ1-6	.	CASSVAYRPGKDSPLHF	TGTGCCAGCAGCGTAGCCTATCGACCCGGGAAGGATTCACCCCTCCACTTT
TRBV6-5	TRBD1	TRBJ1-2	once	CAGIDRGYGYTF	TGTGCCGGTATTGACAGGGGCTATGGCTACACCTTC
TRBV20-1	.	TRBJ2-7	.	CSASFPGTYEQYF	TGCAGTGCTAGTTTTCCGGGAACCTACGAGCAGTACTTC
TRBV6-6	.	TRBJ2-7	.	CASTDTGKPHYEQYF	TGTGCCAGCACTGATACGGGGAAACCTCATTACGAGCAGTACTTC
TRBV5-1	TRBD1	TRBJ1-5	.	CASSVGQGNQPQHF	TGCGCCAGCAGCGTCGGACAGGGGAATCAGCCCCAGCATTTT
TRBV11-3	TRBD1	TRBJ1-3	once	CASSLLTGGTGNTIYF	TGTGCCAGCAGCTTACTCACAGGGGGCACTGGAAACACCATATATTTT
TRBV11-1	TRBD1	TRBJ2-1	.	CASSSTGTGRNEQFF	TGTGCCAGCAGCTCCACCGGGACAGGGCGCAATGAGCAGTTCTTC
TRBV4-2	TRBD2	TRBJ2-1	.	CASSQVYIAGGQGNEQFF	TGTGCCAGCAGCCAAGTCTATATAGCGGGGGGCCAAGGGAATGAGCAGTTCTTC
TRBV6-6	.	TRBJ1-1	.	CASSDTRSTEAFF	TGTGCCAGCAGTGATACCAGGTCTACTGAAGCTTTCTTT
TRBV5-6	TRBD1	TRBJ1-4	.	CASSATGIGEKLFF	TGTGCCAGCAGCGCGACAGGGATTGGTGAAAAACTGTTTTTT
TRBV6-5	.	TRBJ1-3	once	CASSLGLGARGNTIYF	TGTGCCAGCAGTTTGGGGTTGGGGGCAAGAGGAAACACCATATATTTT
TRBV2	.	TRBJ2-2	.	CASSPQGTLNTGELFF	TGTGCCAGCAGTCCCCAGGGTACTTTGAACACCGGGGAGCTGTTTTTT
TRBV28	.	TRBJ2-7	.	CASSKGTGLSYEQYF	TGTGCCAGCAGTAAAGGGACTGGCCTCTCCTACGAGCAGTACTTC
TRBV5-1	TRBD1	TRBJ1-5	.	CASSFRTGAREPQHF	TGCGCCAGCAGCTTCCGGACAGGGGCAAGGGAGCCCCAGCATTTT
TRBV6-1	.	TRBJ2-4	once	CATPPPTIAKNIQYF	TGTGCCACACCCCCACCTACCATAGCCAAAAACATTCAGTACTTC
TRBV23-1	.	TRBJ1-2	.	CASSPLQGANYGYTF	TGCGCCAGCAGTCCGCTACAGGGAGCTAACTATGGCTACACCTTC
TRBV5-1	TRBD2	TRBJ2-2	.	CASSWDGGSNTGELFF	TGCGCCAGCAGCTGGGACGGGGGGTCGAACACCGGGGAGCTGTTTTTT
TRBV7-2	TRBD1	TRBJ1-2	.	CASSPSTRDRPYGYTF	TGTGCCAGCAGTCCCTCCACCCGGGACAGACCCTATGGCTACACCTTC
TRBV18	.	TRBJ2-3	.	CASSPPSEPTDTQYF	TGTGCCAGCTCACCACCCAGCGAGCCCACAGATACGCAGTATTTT
TRBV7-9	TRBD1	TRBJ1-2	.	CASSLEGQARGYTF	TGTGCCAGCAGCTTGGAAGGACAGGCGCGGGGCTACACCTTC
TRBV7-8	TRBD2	TRBJ2-3	.	CASSLTWGTSGVDTQYF	TGTGCCAGCAGCTTAACTTGGGGGACTAGCGGAGTAGATACGCAGTATTTT
TRBV5-6	TRBD2	TRBJ2-3	.	CASSFERGADTQYF	TGTGCCAGCAGCTTCGAGCGGGGGGCAGATACGCAGTATTTT
TRBV19	.	TRBJ1-2	.	CASSIGGANYGYTF	TGTGCCAGTAGTATTGGGGGGGCGAACTATGGCTACACCTTC
TRBV6-4	TRBD1	TRBJ1-6	few	CASSDPLTGGAVSPLHF	TGTGCCAGCAGTGACCCTCTGACAGGGGGCGCGGTGTCACCCCTCCACTTT
TRBV5-6	TRBD1	TRBJ1-2	.	CASSSGTGSYGYTF	TGTGCCAGCAGCTCGGGGACAGGGAGTTATGGCTACACCTTC
TRBV6-5	.	TRBJ2-3	.	CASSYSNLFRGDTQYF	TGTGCCAGCAGTTACTCGAACCTTTTCCGAGGAGATACGCAGTATTTT
TRBV5-6	TRBD1	TRBJ2-2	few	CASSLLGGTGLRKAGELFF	TGTGCCAGCAGCTTATTAGGCGGGACAGGTCTTCGGAAGGCCGGGGAGCTGTTTTTT
TRBV7-3	.	TRBJ1-3	.	CASSLEANSGNTIYF	TGTGCCAGCAGCTTAGAAGCAAACTCTGGAAACACCATATATTTT
TRBV27	.	TRBJ2-7	.	CASSPPLAYEQYF	TGTGCCAGCAGTCCCCCTCTAGCCTACGAGCAGTACTTC
TRBV5-6	.	TRBJ2-5	.	CASQTTPGPPGETQYF	TGTGCCAGCCAAACCACTCCGGGTCCCCCGGGGGAGACCCAGTACTTC